The 12 T cell receptor beta chains given below trace back to one sample, sequenced in a study of T cell repertoires in cytomegalovirus infection. Using its own MiXCR run on the reads, TCRdb lists one record per CDR3 protein. The data contain about 150,000 distinct CDR3 sequences, around 24% of them seen just once; the ten biggest clones take up roughly 9.8%. The material sequenced was PBMCs. All receptors derive from a human donor in good health (CMV status not recorded). Some clones in this sample may be carry-over from other donors' samples.

This clonotype was recorded a few times. The genes are TRBV28 and TRBJ2-3; no clear D. Trimming took off 5 bases at V and 6 bases at J, with 3 bases between the two ends. The CDR3 spans 10 residues. Germline-derived CDR1 and CDR2 are MDHEN and SYDVKM. The CDR3 nucleotides read TGTGCCAGCAGTACTGATACGCAGTATTTT. Translating it yields CASSTDTQYF.

The table lists this clonotype with many counts. The chain carries TRBV11-2 and TRBJ2-3; 7 positions match TRBD2. After removal of 1 base from V and 5 bases from J, the junction contained 3 bases not matched to a gene. Germline CDR1 reads SGHAT; CDR2 reads FQNNGV. This CDR3 contains 14 residues. CDR3 nucleotide sequence: TGTGCCAGCAGCTTAGGACTAGCCGTAGATACGCAGTATTTT. It specifies CASSLGLAVDTQYF.

This clonotype appeared many times. This rearrangement joins TRBV7-2 to TRBJ1-1, with D unresolved. Germline CDR1 SGHTA, CDR2 FQGNSA. The CDR3 is 13 residues long. Trimming took off 1 base at V and 2 bases at J, with 5 bases between the two ends. The CDR3 protein is CASSLEGNTEAFF. CDR3 sequence (DNA): TGTGCCAGCAGCTTAGAAGGTAACACTGAAGCTTTCTTT.

This clonotype was found a few times. V is TRBV5-6 and J is TRBJ1-1, with D unclear. V shed 1 base and J shed 0 bases, with 10 bases lying between them. This CDR3 is 15 amino acids long. The V gene's germline CDR1 is SGHDT and CDR2 YYEEEE. The CDR3 DNA reads as TGTGCCAGCAGCTTGAGAGGGCCTTTGAACACTGAAGCTTTCTTT. Amino acids: CASSLRGPLNTEAFF.

This clonotype occurred many times. V gene TRBV7-2 combines with J gene TRBJ1-1, with 8 bases lining up with TRBD1. CDR3 length: 15 residues. Trimming at V came to 5 bases and at J to 5 bases, leaving 10 bases not matched to a gene. Germline CDR1 is SGHTA and CDR2 is FQGNSA. The CDR3 DNA reads TGTGCCAGCAGCGTCGCAGGGGGCGCAGGGACTGAAGCTTTCTTT. It encodes CASSVAGGAGTEAFF.

The chain combines TRBV19 with TRBJ1-6; TRBD1 matches 7 bases. The J segment lost 7 bases and the V segment lost 3 bases, leaving 6 bases of the junction unmatched. The CDR3 extends over 15 amino acids. Germline loops: CDR1 LNHDA, CDR2 SQIVND (reference sequence). The CDR3 region is CASSIRDSGNSPLHF. CDR3 in DNA: TGTGCCAGTAGTATCCGGGACAGTGGGAATTCACCCCTCCACTTT.

This clonotype was recorded a few times. The rearrangement links TRBV29-1 to TRBJ1-3; D gene uncertain. Germline lookup yields CDR1 SQVTM and CDR2 ANQGSEA. The CDR3 sequence is 14 residues long. The V gene lost 8 bases and the J gene lost 0 bases, with 14 bases spanning the gap. The CDR3, as DNA: TGCAGCCCCTACGACGGGCGCTCTGGAAACACCATATATTTT. It yields the protein CSPYDGRSGNTIYF.

Ten or more counts support this clonotype. This sequence joins TRBV7-2 and TRBJ2-7; TRBD1 matches 7 bases. The length of the CDR3 is 15 residues. The germline V gene has CDR1 SGHTA and CDR2 FQGNSA. Trimming took 5 bases from V and 0 from J; bases not matched to a gene: 7. For the CDR3, the DNA is TGTGCCAGCAGCCCCGCGACAGGGAACTCCTACGAGCAGTACTTC. It translates to CASSPATGNSYEQYF.

This clonotype has more than one count but fewer than ten. The J gene is TRBJ2-7, the V gene TRBV2, with 7 bases matching TRBD1. CDR3 length equals 14 residues. The junction had 3 bases not matched to a gene; V was cut back by 4 bases and J by 0 bases. The V gene's germline CDR1 is SNHLY and CDR2 FYNNEI. This CDR3 is CASSGRDSSYEQYF. For the CDR3, the DNA is TGTGCCAGCAGTGGCCGGGACAGCTCCTACGAGCAGTACTTC.

The table lists this clonotype with many counts. The V call is TRBV7-2, the J call TRBJ1-2; D may be TRBD1 (5 bases). This CDR3 comprises 15 residues. CDR1 and CDR2 (germline): SGHTA, FQGNSA. V was clipped by 1 base and J by 2 bases, with 11 bases between them. The CDR3 DNA is TGTGCCAGCAGCTTAGTCCAGGGTGGCAACTATGGCTACACCTTC. Its protein product is CASSLVQGGNYGYTF.

The chain employs TRBV7-3 and TRBJ1-1; weak D call: TRBD1 (6 bases). Germline V CDR1 and CDR2: SGHTA, FQGTGA. This CDR3 spans 16 amino acids. Trimming removed 4 bases at V and 1 base at J, with 16 bases between. For the CDR3, the DNA is TGTGCCAGCAGCTCGACCTCACAGGGTTCGAACACTGAAGCTTTCTTT. This sequence encodes CASSSTSQGSNTEAFF.

As DNA, the CDR3 is TGTGCCAGCAGCAAGCCCGGGAGCTCTGGGGCCAACGTCCTGACTTTC. The encoded protein is CASSKPGSSGANVLTF. The chain recombines TRBV12-3 or TRBV12-4 with TRBJ2-6; tentatively, D is TRBD2 (6 bases). CDR3 length: 16 residues. V was trimmed by 6 bases and J by 0 bases, leaving 12 bases between them.